One and the same sample provided the 27 T cell receptor beta chains below, sequenced in a study of blood T cell repertoires in COVID-19. The method was immunoSEQ multiplex PCR; TCRdb's version includes in-frame clones alone and lacks a portion of them. Here the sample spans about 180,000 clones, roughly 84% being singletons. Sequences were obtained from PBMCs or T cells enriched from blood (not recorded which). These receptors were taken from a man between 60 and 70 years old who had recovered from COVID-19.

This clone showed up just a few times. This rearrangement joins TRBV12-5 to TRBJ2-1, with 7 bases lining up with TRBD1. From germline, CDR1 is LGHNT and CDR2 FRNRAP. The CDR3 contains 13 residues. Germline trimming cut 6 bases from V and 11 bases from J; bases unmatched to any gene: 10. The CDR3 region has the DNA TGTGCTAGTGGCTTACTAAGAGGGGGCCAGCAGTTCTTC. Its protein is CASGLLRGGQQFF.

This rearrangement joins TRBV4-1 to TRBJ1-2, with TRBD1 as a possible D gene (5 bases). The V end lost 4 bases, the J end lost 2 bases, and 11 bases lay between the germline ends. Germline values: CDR1 MGHRA, CDR2 YSYEKL. This CDR3 has 14 amino acids. The DNA of the CDR3 is TGCGCCAGCAGCCGGTCGACAGAGAACTATGGCTACACCTTC. Amino acid sequence: CASSRSTENYGYTF.

The chain recombines TRBV21-1 with TRBJ2-1; TRBD2, as called in the table, went unchecked against the DNA. TRBV21-1 counts as a pseudogene. The CDR3 has 14 amino acids. CDR3 in amino acids: CASFSGLPYNEQFF. The CDR3 DNA follows: TGTGCCAGCTTTAGCGGGCTCCCCTACAATGAGCAGTTCTTC.

For the CDR3, the DNA is TGTGCCAGCAGCTTATCGGGACAGGGTTACTCTGGGGCCAACGTCCTGACTTTC. Its protein product is CASSLSGQGYSGANVLTF. The gene calls are TRBV7-3 and TRBJ2-6, with TRBD1 matching 9 bases. V was clipped by 2 bases and J by 0 bases; unmatched bases: 5. CDR1 is SGHTA, CDR2 FQGTGA, per germline. The CDR3 sequence is 18 residues long.

The rearrangement uses TRBV28 and TRBJ2-1; 7 bases agree with TRBD2. J lost 9 bases, V lost 3 bases, and 8 bases had no gene match. There are 14 residues in the CDR3. Germline V gives CDR1 MDHEN, CDR2 SYDVKM. This CDR3 reads CASSLGGFLGEQFF. The CDR3 region has the DNA TGTGCCAGCAGTTTGGGAGGGTTTCTTGGTGAGCAGTTCTTC.

The chain joins TRBV11-2 to TRBJ2-7; 12 bases align to TRBD2. V lost 3 bases, J lost 4 bases, and 4 bases stayed unmatched. This CDR3 has 15 amino acids. CDR1 and CDR2 from the germline V gene are SGHAT and FQNNGV. In DNA form, the CDR3 reads TGTGCCAGCAGCTTTGGACTAGCGGGAATTTACGAGCAGTACTTC. Translating gives CASSFGLAGIYEQYF.

The gene calls are TRBV5-1 and TRBJ1-1, with D possibly matching TRBD1 (5 bases). The CDR3 is 13 residues long. The germline V gene has CDR1 SGHRS and CDR2 YFSETQ. Trimming shortened V by 4 bases and J by 4 bases, and 11 bases separated the two germline ends. In DNA, the CDR3 is TGCGCCAGCAGCCTATGGGGCAGCACTGAAGCTTTCTTT. It translates to CASSLWGSTEAFF.

This chain joins TRBV15 and TRBJ1-1; 10 bases are shared with TRBD1. The CDR3 has 19 amino acids. Germline CDR1 and CDR2: LNHNV and YYDKDF (reference sequence). The trim removed 0 bases at V and 1 base at J, leaving 11 bases unmatched. The CDR3 is CATSRDSQPGQGTNTEAFF. In DNA form, the CDR3 reads TGTGCCACCAGCAGAGATTCCCAGCCGGGACAGGGGACGAACACTGAAGCTTTCTTT.

This chain links TRBV28 with TRBJ2-3; possibly TRBD2 for D (5 bases). The CDR3 covers 16 residues. V dropped 0 bases and J dropped 3 bases, with 13 bases sitting between them. Germline CDR1 MDHEN, CDR2 SYDVKM. The DNA for the CDR3 is TGTGCCAGCAGTTTATGGGACTTAACCTATACAGATACGCAGTATTTT. It yields the protein CASSLWDLTYTDTQYF.

This clone appeared a few times. The V gene is TRBV4-2, the J gene TRBJ2-3; TRBD1 agrees at 8 bases. This CDR3 comprises 16 residues. V lost 0 bases and J lost 3; bases outside the gene matches: 5. Germline V CDR1 and CDR2: LGHNA, YNFKEQ. Here the CDR3 reads CASSQEGQGATDTQYF. The CDR3 DNA follows: TGTGCCAGCAGCCAAGAAGGACAGGGTGCTACAGATACGCAGTATTTT.

The genes are TRBV3-1 (or the pseudogene TRBV3-2) and TRBJ2-3; D ambiguous. The CDR3 length is 13 residues. The ends were cut back, 3 bases at V and 5 bases at J, with 9 bases in the middle. The V gene's germline CDR1 is LGHDT and CDR2 YNNKEL (reference sequence). In DNA, the CDR3 is TGTGCCAGCAGCCAGTCCTCTAGAGATACGCAGTATTTT. Its translation is CASSQSSRDTQYF.

The chain couples TRBV2 to TRBJ1-2, with 8 bases fitting TRBD1. CDR1 and CDR2 (germline): SNHLY, FYNNEI. The CDR3 is 11 residues long. V lost 9 bases to trimming and J lost 5 bases; unmatched junction nucleotides: 2. The CDR3 DNA sequence: TGTGCCAGTGGGACAGGATATGGCTACACCTTC. It encodes CASGTGYGYTF. The full variable domain, in which reference TRBV2 and TRBJ1-2 provide the parts outside the CDR3, is EPEVTQTPSHQVTQMGQEVILRCVPISNHLYFYWYRQILGQKVEFLVSFYNNEISEKSEIFDDQFSVERPDGSNFTLKIRSTKLEDSAMYFCASGTGYGYTFGSGTRLTVV.

The V gene is TRBV29-1, the J gene TRBJ2-7; 7 nucleotides line up with TRBD1. The V and J ends lost 7 bases and 5 bases, in that order; junction bases with no gene match: 11. The CDR3 is made up of 13 amino acids. CDR1 SQVTM and CDR2 ANQGSEA come from the germline V gene. CDR3 sequence: CSAGGQQANEQYF. DNA of the CDR3: TGCAGCGCTGGGGGACAGCAGGCCAACGAGCAGTACTTC.

This chain joins TRBV5-1 and TRBJ1-1; D remains ambiguous. V was cut by 1 base and J by 3 bases, with 10 bases left in between. Germline lookup yields CDR1 SGHRS and CDR2 YFSETQ. The CDR3 extends over 14 amino acids. CDR3 sequence reads: CASSLSTGYTEAFF. CDR3 nucleotides: TGCGCCAGCAGCTTGAGTACGGGGTACACTGAAGCTTTCTTT. Complete variable domain (other parts from reference TRBV5-1 and TRBJ1-1): KAGVTQTPRYLIKTRGQQVTLSCSPISGHRSVSWYQQTPGQGLQFLFEYFSETQRNKGNFPGRFSGRQFSNSRSEMNVSTLELGDSALYLCASSLSTGYTEAFFGQGTRLTVV.

This chain uses TRBV2 with TRBJ1-2; TRBD1 matches at 7 bases. The CDR3 runs to 15 residues. V shed 7 bases and J 4 bases; nucleotides not matched to a gene: 12. Germline CDR1 and CDR2: SNHLY and FYNNEI. This CDR3 is CASKHPDRALYGYTF. CDR3 nucleotides: TGTGCCAGCAAACACCCCGACAGGGCCCTCTATGGCTACACCTTC.

The V and J genes are TRBV29-1 and TRBJ2-3, with D possibly being TRBD2 (6 bases). The V gene lost 3 bases and the J gene lost 7 bases, with 17 bases spanning the gap. From germline, CDR1 is SQVTM and CDR2 ANQGSEA. This CDR3 is 14 amino acids long. DNA of the CDR3: TGCAGCGTTGAGGAGGGGACCGGCTCGTATACGCAGTATTTT. This sequence encodes CSVEEGTGSYTQYF.

V and J are TRBV5-4 and TRBJ2-1, with 9 bases identical to TRBD2. With V trimmed by 4 bases and J by 4 bases, 6 bases remained unmatched. Per germline, CDR1 SGHNT and CDR2 YYREEE (reference sequence). CDR3 length equals 15 residues. The CDR3 region is CASSANSGGYNEQFF. Here the CDR3 DNA reads TGTGCCAGCAGCGCAAATAGCGGGGGTTACAATGAGCAGTTCTTC. The full variable domain, with the rest looked up from reference TRBV5-4 and TRBJ2-1, is ETGVTQSPTHLIKTRGQQVTLRCSSQSGHNTVSWYQQALGQGPQFIFQYYREEENGRGNFPPRFSGLQFPNYSSELNVNALELDDSALYLCASSANSGGYNEQFFGPGTRLTVL.

A single count supports this clone. The rearrangement joins TRBV6-6 to TRBJ1-1, with TRBD1 matching over 9 bases. The germline V gene has CDR1 MNHNY and CDR2 SVGAGI (reference sequence). V shed 3 bases and J 7 bases; nucleotides not matched to a gene: 9. The CDR3 is 15 amino acids. The CDR3 DNA reads as TGTGCCAGCAGTTATGGGACAGGGCGGCAGAATGAAGCTTTCTTT. Its translation: CASSYGTGRQNEAFF.

The chain is built from TRBV28 and TRBJ2-7; TRBD1 matches 8 bases. Germline V lookup: CDR1 MDHEN, CDR2 SYDVKM. The length of the CDR3 is 14 residues. V was pared by 5 bases and J by 5 bases, with 8 bases of the junction left unmatched. The CDR3 coding sequence is TGTGCCAGCAGTCGGACAGGGCGCCCCCACGAGCAGTACTTC. Amino acids: CASSRTGRPHEQYF.

This clone was observed a handful of times. This chain links TRBV28 with TRBJ2-7; D is perhaps TRBD2 (5 bases). The germline V gene encodes CDR1 MDHEN and CDR2 SYDVKM. Between the trimmed V and J ends, which lost 4 bases and 3 bases, there was a span of 13 bases. This CDR3 contains 14 residues. CDR3 amino acids: CASSSRRGIYEQYF. DNA of the CDR3: TGTGCCAGCAGTTCCCGTCGGGGAATCTACGAGCAGTACTTC.

This clone was seen a few times. CDR3: CASSSITGTGLDGELFF. In nucleotides, the CDR3 is TGTGCCAGCAGTTCGATCACCGGGACAGGGTTGGACGGGGAGCTGTTTTTT. The rearrangement joins TRBV27 to TRBJ2-2, with 9 nucleotides matching TRBD1. The germline V gene encodes CDR1 MNHEY and CDR2 SMNVEV (reference sequence). V lost 4 bases, J lost 7 bases, and 13 bases stayed unmatched. The CDR3 has 17 amino acids.

The V and J genes are TRBV7-9 and TRBJ2-7, with a tentative D call TRBD1 (5 bases). Between the trimmed V and J ends, which lost 5 bases and 3 bases, there was a span of 23 bases. This CDR3 has 17 residues. Per germline, CDR1 SEHNR and CDR2 FQNEAQ (reference sequence). This CDR3 is CASSLWITGASRYEQYF. CDR3 DNA: TGTGCCAGCAGCCTATGGATAACAGGTGCCTCACGCTACGAGCAGTACTTC.

The chain combines TRBV5-4 with TRBJ2-5; TRBD2 might be the D (7 bases). With 4 bases removed from V and 1 base from J, the gap between germline ends came to 11 bases. CDR1 is SGHNT, CDR2 YYREEE, per germline (reference sequence). The CDR3 is 14 amino acids. The CDR3 loop reads CASSPGGSQETQYF. CDR3 coding DNA: TGTGCCAGCAGCCCGGGGGGCAGCCAAGAGACCCAGTACTTC.

The CDR3 nucleotides are TGTGCCAGCAGTTTCGGACAGGGAGACTACGAGCAGTACTTC. Its protein is CASSFGQGDYEQYF. The rearrangement uses TRBV6-5 and TRBJ2-7, with 8 bases aligning to TRBD1. Germline values: CDR1 MNHEY, CDR2 SVGAGI. The CDR3 runs to 14 residues. V dropped 4 bases and J dropped 3; count of bases not matched to a gene: 5.

This chain links TRBV7-6 with TRBJ2-3; 8 bases are a match to TRBD2. This CDR3 spans 17 amino acids. V lost 5 bases to trimming and J lost 3 bases; unmatched junction nucleotides: 13. The germline CDR1 and CDR2 sequences are SGHVS and FNYEAQ. In nucleotides, the CDR3 is TGTGCCAGCAGCCCAGGGACTAGAATGGTCGGAACAGATACGCAGTATTTT. Its protein is CASSPGTRMVGTDTQYF.

The V call is TRBV18, the J call TRBJ2-1; 7 nucleotides match TRBD2. The CDR3 loop spans 15 amino acids. J gave up 10 bases and V 3 bases, and 12 bases lay outside the gene matches. Germline values: CDR1 KGHSH, CDR2 LQKENI. The CDR3 DNA reads TGTGCCAGCTCACCGCGACTAGCAGCGGTCGGGGAGCAGTTCTTC. This sequence encodes CASSPRLAAVGEQFF.

The CDR3 region has the DNA TGTGCCAGCAGCTTTTCCGCCACAGAGTACGAGCAGTACTTC. Its translation: CASSFSATEYEQYF. The chain is built from TRBV7-6 and TRBJ2-7; no definite D call. The CDR3 is 14 residues long. Trimming took 3 bases from V and 4 from J, leaving 13 bases between them. Germline CDR1 reads SGHVS; CDR2 reads FNYEAQ. The complete variable domain, with remaining parts taken from reference TRBV7-6 and TRBJ2-7, reads GAGVSQSPRYKVTKRGQDVALRCDPISGHVSLYWYRQALGQGPEFLTYFNYEAQQDKSGLPNDRFSAERPEGSISTLTIQRTEQRDSAMYRCASSFSATEYEQYFGPGTRLTVT.